This record covers a single T cell receptor (beta chain). The sample originates from a study of blood T cell repertoires in COVID-19. Study-level information: Sites in the United States, Italy and Spain provided acute and convalescent COVID-19 samples. PBMCs, B-cell-depleted T cells, or T cells were the source of the cDNA or gDNA that made up the material.

Germline CDR1 MGHRA, CDR2 YSYEKL. CDR3 length equals 13 residues. V was trimmed by 10 bases and J by 3 bases, leaving 12 bases between them. Methods used by the authors: From reference gene primer amplification, estimates of nucleated cell counts were derived. Only in-frame clones appear in the TCRdb table, and some are missing; sequencing was by immunoSEQ multiplex PCR. V, J and clone size were drawn from that table, and D and trimming were deduced from the DNA. The sample contains roughly 300,000 clones, 80% to 90% of which appear only once. The V call is TRBV4-1, the J call TRBJ2-2; possibly TRBD1 for D (6 bases). This sequence was found in a man younger than 35 who had recovered from COVID-19. The sequenced sample consisted of peripheral blood. The CDR3 here is CATSGQHTGELFF. The DNA of the CDR3 is TGCGCCACCTCGGGACAACACACCGGGGAGCTGTTTTTT.